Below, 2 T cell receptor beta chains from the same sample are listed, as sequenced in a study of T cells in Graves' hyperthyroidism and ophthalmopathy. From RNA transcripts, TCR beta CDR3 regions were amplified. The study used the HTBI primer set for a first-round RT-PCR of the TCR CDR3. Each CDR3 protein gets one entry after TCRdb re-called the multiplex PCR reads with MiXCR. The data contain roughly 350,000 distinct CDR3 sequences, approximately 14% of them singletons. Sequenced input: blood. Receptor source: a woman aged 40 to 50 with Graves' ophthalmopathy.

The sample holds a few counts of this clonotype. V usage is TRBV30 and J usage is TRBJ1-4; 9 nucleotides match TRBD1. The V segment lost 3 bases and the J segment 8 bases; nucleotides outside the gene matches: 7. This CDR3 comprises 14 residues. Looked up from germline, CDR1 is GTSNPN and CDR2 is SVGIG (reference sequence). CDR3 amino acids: CAWRKGTGYEKLFF. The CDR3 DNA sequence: TGTGCCTGGAGGAAAGGGACAGGGTACGAAAAACTGTTTTTT. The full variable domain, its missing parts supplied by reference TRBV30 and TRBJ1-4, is SQTIHQWPATLVQPVGSPLSLECTVEGTSNPNLYWYRQAAGRGLQLLFYSVGIGQISSEVPQNLSASRPQDRQFILSSKKLLLSDSGFYLCAWRKGTGYEKLFFGSGTQLSVL.

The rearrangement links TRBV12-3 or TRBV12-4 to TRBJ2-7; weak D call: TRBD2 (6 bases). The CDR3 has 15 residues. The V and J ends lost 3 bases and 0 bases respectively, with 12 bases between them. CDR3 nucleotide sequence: TGTGCCAGCAGTTTTGGAGGGGCCCCCTCCTACGAGCAGTACTTC. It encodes CASSFGGAPSYEQYF.